One and the same sample provided the 10 T cell receptor beta chains below, sequenced in a study of blood T cell repertoires in COVID-19. Generated by immunoSEQ multiplex PCR, the TCRdb table keeps only in-frame clones and is missing some. The sample comprises roughly 110,000 clones, about 91% of which are singletons, and 5.5% to 8% rests with the top ten. The sequencing sample was made of peripheral blood. These receptors came from a man aged 45-65 years with active or convalescent COVID-19.

This clone was detected a few times. The chain employs TRBV9 and TRBJ1-6; no firm D call. With 0 bases removed from V and 10 bases from J, the gap between germline ends came to 14 bases. Germline loops: CDR1 SGDLS, CDR2 YYNGEE. The CDR3 has 15 amino acids. The CDR3 DNA sequence: TGTGCCAGCAGCGTAGAGGGTGGAGGGTTATCACCCCTCCACTTT. Translated: CASSVEGGGLSPLHF. Drawing the rest from reference TRBV9 and TRBJ1-6, the complete variable domain is DSGVTQTPKHLITATGQRVTLRCSPRSGDLSVYWYQQSLDQGLQFLIQYYNGEERAKGNILERFSAQQFPDLHSELNLSSLELGDSALYFCASSVEGGGLSPLHFGNGTRLTVT.

The chain employs TRBV29-1 and TRBJ2-7; TRBD2 agrees at 10 bases. The CDR3 totals 14 residues. CDR1 is SQVTM, CDR2 ANQGSEA, per germline. Germline trimming cut 6 bases from V and 4 bases from J; bases unmatched to any gene: 9. The CDR3: CSVERLAGGYEQYF. CDR3 in DNA: TGCAGCGTAGAACGACTAGCGGGTGGATACGAGCAGTACTTC.

This sequence joins TRBV2 and TRBJ1-2; 8 bases match TRBD1. With V trimmed by 6 bases and J by 4 bases, 7 bases remained unmatched. CDR1 is SNHLY, CDR2 FYNNEI, per germline. This CDR3 contains 14 residues. CDR3 bases: TGTGCCAGCAGCGCCGGGACAGGCGGCTATGGCTACACCTTC. This sequence encodes CASSAGTGGYGYTF.

The chain combines TRBV10-3 with TRBJ2-5; D unresolved. V lost 0 bases and J 0 bases, leaving 8 bases between the germline ends. The germline V gene encodes CDR1 ENHRY and CDR2 SYGVKD. This CDR3 has 15 residues. CDR3 bases: TGTGCCATCAGTGAGTCCGTCAGAAACCAAGAGACCCAGTACTTC. It codes for CAISESVRNQETQYF.

The chain joins TRBV6-1 to TRBJ2-7, with TRBD1 matching 8 bases. Germline V gene sequence: CDR1 MNHNS, CDR2 SASEGT. This CDR3 contains 16 residues. V shed 3 bases and J 2 bases; nucleotides not matched to a gene: 9. CDR3 nucleotides: TGTGCCAGCAGTGACTTGGGGACAGGAGCTACCTACGAGCAGTACTTC. Its protein is CASSDLGTGATYEQYF.

The CDR3 bases are TGTGCCAGCAGCTTAGGGGGACAGGGAGGTGAAAAACTGTTTTTT. Translating gives CASSLGGQGGEKLFF. The rearrangement joins TRBV11-2 to TRBJ1-4; TRBD1 matches at 9 bases. Germline CDR1 and CDR2: SGHAT and FQNNGV. V gave up 1 base and J gave up 7 bases; unmatched junction bases: 4. CDR3 length: 15 residues.

The chain uses TRBV7-8 and TRBJ1-2, with D tentatively TRBD1 (6 bases). Germline V lookup: CDR1 SGHVS, CDR2 FQNEAQ. This CDR3 contains 13 residues. Trimming pared 5 bases from V and 8 bases from J, leaving 15 bases between. As DNA, the CDR3 is TGTGCCAGCAGCCGACGGGGGGCGGACGGCTACACCTTC. Translating it yields CASSRRGADGYTF.

CDR3 sequence (DNA): TGTGCCAGCAGCTCCAGCGGCGAGCAGTACTTC. Translation gives CASSSSGEQYF. The chain is built from TRBV7-6 and TRBJ2-7; D perhaps matches TRBD2 (5 bases). V lost 4 bases, J lost 6 bases, and 7 bases lay in between. The CDR3 totals 11 residues. Germline lookup yields CDR1 SGHVS and CDR2 FNYEAQ.

The V and J genes are TRBV5-1 and TRBJ2-2, with 9 bases matching TRBD2. The CDR3 loop spans 17 amino acids. V lost 3 bases to trimming and J lost 4 bases; unmatched junction nucleotides: 10. Per the germline V gene, CDR1 is SGHRS and CDR2 is YFSETQ. CDR3 bases: TGCGCCAGCAGCTCCTCTTTAGCGGGAGAGTTCACCGGGGAGCTGTTTTTT. Its protein is CASSSSLAGEFTGELFF.

V is TRBV24-1 and J is TRBJ2-3; 7 bases are shared with TRBD2. There are 16 residues in the CDR3. CDR1 is KGHDR and CDR2 is SFDVKD in the germline V gene. The V segment lost 5 bases and the J segment 0 bases; nucleotides outside the gene matches: 7. CDR3 coding DNA: TGTGCCACCAGTGGGGAGGGCGGAGGTAGCACAGATACGCAGTATTTT. It encodes CATSGEGGGSTDTQYF.